This is a list of T cell receptor beta chains from one sample in a study of beta chain features in type 1 diabetes. Here immunoSEQ multiplex PCR was the method, and the copy in TCRdb shows in-frame clones only, minus some. Here the sample spans hundreds of thousands of clones, about 15% being singletons. Sequenced sample: naive CD4+ T cells from blood. These receptors all stem from a man aged 30 to 39 in good health. Each CDR3 is given with its conserved first and last residue. The D gene is left open where the match is weak. Size is stated for part of the rows, as once, few or many counts, or as a class when the clone is expanded.

>.|TRBV2|.|TRBJ2-1
TGTGCCAGCAGTGAAGCGCACCGCACAGGGGAGCAGTTCTTC
CASSEAHRTGEQFF
>.|TRBV6-1|TRBD2|TRBJ2-1
TGTGCCAGCAGTGAACTAGCGGGAGCGCGAACCTACAATGAGCAGTTCTTC
CASSELAGARTYNEQFF
>.|TRBV13|.|TRBJ1-6
TGTGCCAGCAGTCAAACCGGGACACTTAATTCACCCCTCCACTTT
CASSQTGTLNSPLHF
>few|TRBV30|TRBD1|TRBJ1-5
TGTGCCTGGGCCGGGACAGGGGTTAAGCCCCAGCATTTT
CAWAGTGVKPQHF
>.|TRBV5-4|.|TRBJ2-3
TGTGCCAGCAGCTTATCGCCTAGCGCAAGCACAGATACGCAGTATTTT
CASSLSPSASTDTQYF
>.|TRBV6-6|TRBD1|TRBJ1-1
TGTGCCAGCAGTGGGTACAGGGGCGTGGACACTGAAGCTTTCTTT
CASSGYRGVDTEAFF
>few|TRBV7-2|TRBD1|TRBJ1-6
TGTGCCAGCAGCTTAGGGACAGGTCTTTCACCCCTCCACTTT
CASSLGTGLSPLHF
>.|TRBV7-2|TRBD1|TRBJ2-1
TGTGCCAGCAGCACCGGACAGGTGACAAATGAGCAGTTCTTC
CASSTGQVTNEQFF
>few|TRBV5-1|.|TRBJ2-7
TGCGCCAGCAGCCTCGGCGGAGGAACCTACGAGCAGTACTTC
CASSLGGGTYEQYF
>.|TRBV4-1|TRBD1|TRBJ2-1
TGCGCCAGCAGCCCGGGACAGGGAAGCTACAATGAGCAGTTCTTC
CASSPGQGSYNEQFF
>few|TRBV21-1|.|TRBJ2-7
TGTGCCAGCAGAGGTGTCTACGAGCAGTACTTC
CASRGVYEQYF
>few|TRBV20-1|.|TRBJ2-3
TGCAGTGCTAGAGCGGGAGATACGCAGTATTTT
CSARAGDTQYF
>few|TRBV7-2|.|TRBJ2-1
TGTGCCAGCGGAGGGGGGCCAGGGCGGACCCCGGGCGATGAGCAGTTCTTC
CASGGGPGRTPGDEQFF
>few|TRBV7-3|TRBD2|TRBJ2-3
TGTGCCAGCAGTAACCGGACTAGCGGGAGAACAGATACGCAGTATTTT
CASSNRTSGRTDTQYF
>.|TRBV9|.|TRBJ2-7
TGTGCCAGCAGCGTCAGCGCCGGGACACCATACGAGCAGTACTTC
CASSVSAGTPYEQYF
>few|TRBV7-2|.|TRBJ2-2
TGTGCCAGCAGCCCCCCGTTACACACCGGGGAGCTGTTTTTT
CASSPPLHTGELFF